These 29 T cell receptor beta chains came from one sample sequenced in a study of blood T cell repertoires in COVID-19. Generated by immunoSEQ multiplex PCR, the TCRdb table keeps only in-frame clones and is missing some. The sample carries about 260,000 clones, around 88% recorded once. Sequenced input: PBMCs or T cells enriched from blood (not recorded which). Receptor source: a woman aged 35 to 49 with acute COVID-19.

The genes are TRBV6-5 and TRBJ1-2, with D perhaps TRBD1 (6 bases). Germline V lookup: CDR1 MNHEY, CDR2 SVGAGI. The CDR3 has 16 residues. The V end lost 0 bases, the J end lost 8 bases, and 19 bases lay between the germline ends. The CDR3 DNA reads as TGTGCCAGCAGTTACTCGGCCCTTGGCAGGGGTGACGGCTACACCTTC. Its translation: CASSYSALGRGDGYTF.

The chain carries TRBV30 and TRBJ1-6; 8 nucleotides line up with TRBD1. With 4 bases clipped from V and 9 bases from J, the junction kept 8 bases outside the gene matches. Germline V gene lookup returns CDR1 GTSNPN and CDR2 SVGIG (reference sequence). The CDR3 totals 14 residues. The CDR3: CAWTGGVGVSPLHF. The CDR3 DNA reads TGTGCCTGGACAGGGGGCGTAGGGGTTTCACCCCTCCACTTT.

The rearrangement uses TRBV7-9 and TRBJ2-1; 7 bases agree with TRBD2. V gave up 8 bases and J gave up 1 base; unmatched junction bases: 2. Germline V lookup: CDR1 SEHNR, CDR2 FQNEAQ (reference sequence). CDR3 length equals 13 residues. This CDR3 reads CASPGRSYNEQFF. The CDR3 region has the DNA TGTGCCAGCCCCGGGAGGTCCTACAATGAGCAGTTCTTC.

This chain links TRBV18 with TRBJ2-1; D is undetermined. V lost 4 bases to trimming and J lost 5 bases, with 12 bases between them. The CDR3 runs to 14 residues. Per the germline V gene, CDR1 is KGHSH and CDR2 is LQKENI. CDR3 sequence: CASSLSSQDNEQFF. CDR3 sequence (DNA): TGTGCCAGCTCACTTTCGTCCCAGGACAATGAGCAGTTCTTC. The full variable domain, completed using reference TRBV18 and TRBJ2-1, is NAGVMQNPRHLVRRRGQEARLRCSPMKGHSHVYWYRQLPEEGLKFMVYLQKENIIDESGMPKERFSAEFPKEGPSILRIQQVVRGDSAAYFCASSLSSQDNEQFFGPGTRLTVL.

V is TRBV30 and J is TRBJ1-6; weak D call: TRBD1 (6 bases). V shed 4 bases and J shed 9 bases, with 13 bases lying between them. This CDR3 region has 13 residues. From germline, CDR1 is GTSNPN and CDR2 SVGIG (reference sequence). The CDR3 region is CAWTEQGSSPLHF. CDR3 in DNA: TGTGCCTGGACCGAACAGGGAAGTTCACCCCTCCACTTT. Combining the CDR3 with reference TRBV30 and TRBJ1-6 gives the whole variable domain SQTIHQWPATLVQPVGSPLSLECTVEGTSNPNLYWYRQAAGRGLQLLFYSVGIGQISSEVPQNLSASRPQDRQFILSSKKLLLSDSGFYLCAWTEQGSSPLHFGNGTRLTVT.

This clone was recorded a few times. The CDR3 coding sequence is TGTGCCAGTAGTACAGGGGGTCAGAACTATGGCTACACCTTC. The encoded protein is CASSTGGQNYGYTF. The V call is TRBV19, the J call TRBJ1-2; 7 bases align to TRBD1. CDR3 length: 14 residues. V dropped 4 bases and J dropped 2; count of bases not matched to a gene: 4. Germline V CDR1 and CDR2: LNHDA, SQIVND (reference sequence).

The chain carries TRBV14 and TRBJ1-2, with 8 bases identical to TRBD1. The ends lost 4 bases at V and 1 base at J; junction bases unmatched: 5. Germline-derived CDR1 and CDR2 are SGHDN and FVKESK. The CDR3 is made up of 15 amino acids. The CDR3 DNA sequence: TGTGCCAGCAGCCCCCGGACAGGGTTTAACTATGGCTACACCTTC. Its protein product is CASSPRTGFNYGYTF.

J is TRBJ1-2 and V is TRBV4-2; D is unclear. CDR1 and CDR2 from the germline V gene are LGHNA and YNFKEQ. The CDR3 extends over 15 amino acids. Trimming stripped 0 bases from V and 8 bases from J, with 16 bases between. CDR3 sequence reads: CASSQEEAREHGYTF. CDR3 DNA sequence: TGTGCCAGCAGCCAAGAAGAAGCACGGGAACACGGCTACACCTTC.

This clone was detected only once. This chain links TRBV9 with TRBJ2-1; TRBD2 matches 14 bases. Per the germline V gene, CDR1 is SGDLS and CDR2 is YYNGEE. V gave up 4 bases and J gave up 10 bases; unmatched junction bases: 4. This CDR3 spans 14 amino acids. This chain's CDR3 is CASSFRTSGREQFF. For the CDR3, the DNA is TGTGCCAGCAGCTTCCGGACTAGCGGGAGGGAGCAGTTCTTC.

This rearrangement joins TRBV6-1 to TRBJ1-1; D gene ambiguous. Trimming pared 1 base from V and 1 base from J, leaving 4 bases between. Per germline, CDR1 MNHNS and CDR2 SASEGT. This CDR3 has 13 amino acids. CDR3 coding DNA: TGTGCCAGCAGTGAAGTCTGGAACACTGAAGCTTTCTTT. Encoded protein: CASSEVWNTEAFF.

CDR3 DNA: TGCGCCAGCAGCTTAGGTCAGCGGGGCAATGAGCAGTTCTTC. It codes for CASSLGQRGNEQFF. The V and J genes are TRBV5-1 and TRBJ2-1, with 7 nucleotides matching TRBD2. In germline, CDR1 is SGHRS, CDR2 YFSETQ. V lost 2 bases, J lost 6 bases, and 5 bases stayed unmatched. The CDR3 is 14 residues long.

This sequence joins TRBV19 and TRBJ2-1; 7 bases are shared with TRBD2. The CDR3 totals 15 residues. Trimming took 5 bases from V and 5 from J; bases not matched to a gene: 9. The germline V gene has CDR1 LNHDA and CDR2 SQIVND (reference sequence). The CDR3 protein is CASSQRDYFNNEQFF. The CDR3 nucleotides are TGTGCCAGTAGTCAAAGGGACTACTTTAACAATGAGCAGTTCTTC.

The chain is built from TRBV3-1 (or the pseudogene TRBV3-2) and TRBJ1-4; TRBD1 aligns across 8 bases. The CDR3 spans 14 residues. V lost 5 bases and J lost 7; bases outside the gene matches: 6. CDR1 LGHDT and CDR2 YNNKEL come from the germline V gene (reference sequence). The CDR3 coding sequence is TGTGCCAGCAGCTCACAGGGGGGGAGTGAAAAACTGTTTTTT. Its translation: CASSSQGGSEKLFF.

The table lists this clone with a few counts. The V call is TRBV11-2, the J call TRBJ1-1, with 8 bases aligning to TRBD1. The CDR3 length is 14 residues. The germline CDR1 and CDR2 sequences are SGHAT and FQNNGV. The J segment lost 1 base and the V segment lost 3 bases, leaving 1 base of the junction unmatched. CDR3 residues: CASSFRGRNTEAFF. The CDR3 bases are TGTGCCAGCAGCTTCAGGGGGCGGAACACTGAAGCTTTCTTT.

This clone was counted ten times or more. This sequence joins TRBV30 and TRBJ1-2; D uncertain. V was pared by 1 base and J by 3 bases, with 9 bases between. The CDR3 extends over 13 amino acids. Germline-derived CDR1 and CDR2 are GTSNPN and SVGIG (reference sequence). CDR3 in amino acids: CAWSAHTHYGYTF. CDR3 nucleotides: TGTGCCTGGAGTGCCCACACACACTATGGCTACACCTTC. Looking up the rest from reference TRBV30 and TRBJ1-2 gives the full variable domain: SQTIHQWPATLVQPVGSPLSLECTVEGTSNPNLYWYRQAAGRGLQLLFYSVGIGQISSEVPQNLSASRPQDRQFILSSKKLLLSDSGFYLCAWSAHTHYGYTFGSGTRLTVV.

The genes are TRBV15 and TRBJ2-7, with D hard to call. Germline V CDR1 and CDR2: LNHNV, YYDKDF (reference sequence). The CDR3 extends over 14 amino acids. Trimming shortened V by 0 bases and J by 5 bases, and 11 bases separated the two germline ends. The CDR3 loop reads CATSRDQFEDEQYF. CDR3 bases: TGTGCCACCAGCAGAGATCAATTCGAGGACGAGCAGTACTTC.

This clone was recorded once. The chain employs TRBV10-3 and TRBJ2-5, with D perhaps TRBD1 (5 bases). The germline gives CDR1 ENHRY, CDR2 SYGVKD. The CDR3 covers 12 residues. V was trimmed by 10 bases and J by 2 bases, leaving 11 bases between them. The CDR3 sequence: CATGQGQETQYF. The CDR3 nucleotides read TGTGCCACCGGGCAGGGACAAGAGACCCAGTACTTC.

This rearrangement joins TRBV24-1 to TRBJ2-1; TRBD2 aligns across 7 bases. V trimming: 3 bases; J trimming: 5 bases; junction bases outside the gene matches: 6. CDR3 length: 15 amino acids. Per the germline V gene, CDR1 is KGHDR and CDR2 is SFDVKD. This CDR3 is CATSDAREDNNEQFF. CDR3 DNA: TGTGCCACCAGTGATGCCCGGGAGGATAACAATGAGCAGTTCTTC.

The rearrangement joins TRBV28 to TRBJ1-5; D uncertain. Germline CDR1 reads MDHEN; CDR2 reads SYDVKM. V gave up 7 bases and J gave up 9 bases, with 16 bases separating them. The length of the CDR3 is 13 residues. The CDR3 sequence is CASTLRSDGPQHF. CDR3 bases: TGTGCCAGCACCCTTCGCAGCGACGGGCCCCAGCATTTT.

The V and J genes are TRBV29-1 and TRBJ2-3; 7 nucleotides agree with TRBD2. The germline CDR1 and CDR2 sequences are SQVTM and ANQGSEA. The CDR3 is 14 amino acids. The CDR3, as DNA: TGCAGTAGCGGCGGGAGTTCTGGTACAGATACGCAGTATTTT. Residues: CSSGGSSGTDTQYF.

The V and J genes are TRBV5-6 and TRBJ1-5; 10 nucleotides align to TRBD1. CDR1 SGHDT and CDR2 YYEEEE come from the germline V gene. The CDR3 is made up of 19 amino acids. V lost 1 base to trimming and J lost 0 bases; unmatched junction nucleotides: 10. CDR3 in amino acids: CASSLRQGATVYSNQPQHF. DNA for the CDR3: TGTGCCAGCAGCTTGAGACAGGGGGCGACTGTATATAGCAATCAGCCCCAGCATTTT. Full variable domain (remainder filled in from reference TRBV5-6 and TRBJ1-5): DAGVTQSPTHLIKTRGQQVTLRCSPKSGHDTVSWYQQALGQGPQFIFQYYEEEERQRGNFPDRFSGHQFPNYSSELNVNALLLGDSALYLCASSLRQGATVYSNQPQHFGDGTRLSIL.

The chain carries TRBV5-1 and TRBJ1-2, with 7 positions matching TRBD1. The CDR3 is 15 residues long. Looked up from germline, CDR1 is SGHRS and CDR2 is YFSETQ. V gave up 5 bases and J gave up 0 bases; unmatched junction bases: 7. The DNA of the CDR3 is TGCGCCAGCAGGACCGGGACAGTTACTAACTATGGCTACACCTTC. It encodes CASRTGTVTNYGYTF. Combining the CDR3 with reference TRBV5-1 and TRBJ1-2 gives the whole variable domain KAGVTQTPRYLIKTRGQQVTLSCSPISGHRSVSWYQQTPGQGLQFLFEYFSETQRNKGNFPGRFSGRQFSNSRSEMNVSTLELGDSALYLCASRTGTVTNYGYTFGSGTRLTVV.

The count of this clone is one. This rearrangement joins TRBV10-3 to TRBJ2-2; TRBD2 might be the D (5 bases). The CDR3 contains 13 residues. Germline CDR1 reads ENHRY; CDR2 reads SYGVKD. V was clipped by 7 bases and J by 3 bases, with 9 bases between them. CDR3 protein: CAIKWGDTGELFF. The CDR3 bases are TGTGCCATCAAATGGGGAGACACCGGGGAGCTGTTTTTT.

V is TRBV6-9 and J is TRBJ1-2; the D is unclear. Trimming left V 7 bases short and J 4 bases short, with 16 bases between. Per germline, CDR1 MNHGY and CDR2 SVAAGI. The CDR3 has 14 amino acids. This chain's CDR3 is CASNPRESSYGYTF. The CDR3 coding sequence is TGTGCCAGCAACCCTCGGGAGAGTTCCTATGGCTACACCTTC.

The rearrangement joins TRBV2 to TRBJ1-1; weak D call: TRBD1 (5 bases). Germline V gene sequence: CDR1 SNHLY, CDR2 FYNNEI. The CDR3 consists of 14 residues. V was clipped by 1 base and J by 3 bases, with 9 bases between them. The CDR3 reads CASSEGAGHTEAFF. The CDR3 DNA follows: TGTGCCAGCAGTGAAGGGGCAGGGCACACTGAAGCTTTCTTT.

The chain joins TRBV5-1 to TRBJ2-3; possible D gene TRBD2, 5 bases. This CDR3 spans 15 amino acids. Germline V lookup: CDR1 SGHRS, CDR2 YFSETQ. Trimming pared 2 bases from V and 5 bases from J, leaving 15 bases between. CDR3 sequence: CASSFGFLEGDTQYF. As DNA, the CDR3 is TGCGCCAGCAGCTTCGGATTCCTCGAGGGAGATACGCAGTATTTT.

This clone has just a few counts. CDR3 protein: CASSPTPGPHQPQHF. The CDR3 region has the DNA TGTGCCAGCTCACCTACCCCAGGGCCCCATCAGCCCCAGCATTTT. The rearrangement uses TRBV18 and TRBJ1-5; D may be TRBD1 (5 bases). Germline V gene lookup returns CDR1 KGHSH and CDR2 LQKENI. V lost 3 bases, J lost 5 bases, and 14 bases lay in between. The CDR3 runs 15 residues.

CDR3 protein: CATSRDGADAVYEQYF. The CDR3 DNA follows: TGTGCCACCAGCAGAGATGGGGCAGACGCGGTTTACGAGCAGTACTTC. The chain employs TRBV15 and TRBJ2-7, with D possibly matching TRBD1 (5 bases). V was pared by 0 bases and J by 4 bases, with 16 bases between. The CDR3 covers 16 residues. Per germline, CDR1 LNHNV and CDR2 YYDKDF (reference sequence).

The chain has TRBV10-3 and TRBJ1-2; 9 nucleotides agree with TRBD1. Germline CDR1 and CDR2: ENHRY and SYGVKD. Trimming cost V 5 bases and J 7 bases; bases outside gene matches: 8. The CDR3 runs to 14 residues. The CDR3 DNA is TGTGCCATCAGTCCTGGACAGGGGATGGGTGGCTACACCTTC. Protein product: CAISPGQGMGGYTF.